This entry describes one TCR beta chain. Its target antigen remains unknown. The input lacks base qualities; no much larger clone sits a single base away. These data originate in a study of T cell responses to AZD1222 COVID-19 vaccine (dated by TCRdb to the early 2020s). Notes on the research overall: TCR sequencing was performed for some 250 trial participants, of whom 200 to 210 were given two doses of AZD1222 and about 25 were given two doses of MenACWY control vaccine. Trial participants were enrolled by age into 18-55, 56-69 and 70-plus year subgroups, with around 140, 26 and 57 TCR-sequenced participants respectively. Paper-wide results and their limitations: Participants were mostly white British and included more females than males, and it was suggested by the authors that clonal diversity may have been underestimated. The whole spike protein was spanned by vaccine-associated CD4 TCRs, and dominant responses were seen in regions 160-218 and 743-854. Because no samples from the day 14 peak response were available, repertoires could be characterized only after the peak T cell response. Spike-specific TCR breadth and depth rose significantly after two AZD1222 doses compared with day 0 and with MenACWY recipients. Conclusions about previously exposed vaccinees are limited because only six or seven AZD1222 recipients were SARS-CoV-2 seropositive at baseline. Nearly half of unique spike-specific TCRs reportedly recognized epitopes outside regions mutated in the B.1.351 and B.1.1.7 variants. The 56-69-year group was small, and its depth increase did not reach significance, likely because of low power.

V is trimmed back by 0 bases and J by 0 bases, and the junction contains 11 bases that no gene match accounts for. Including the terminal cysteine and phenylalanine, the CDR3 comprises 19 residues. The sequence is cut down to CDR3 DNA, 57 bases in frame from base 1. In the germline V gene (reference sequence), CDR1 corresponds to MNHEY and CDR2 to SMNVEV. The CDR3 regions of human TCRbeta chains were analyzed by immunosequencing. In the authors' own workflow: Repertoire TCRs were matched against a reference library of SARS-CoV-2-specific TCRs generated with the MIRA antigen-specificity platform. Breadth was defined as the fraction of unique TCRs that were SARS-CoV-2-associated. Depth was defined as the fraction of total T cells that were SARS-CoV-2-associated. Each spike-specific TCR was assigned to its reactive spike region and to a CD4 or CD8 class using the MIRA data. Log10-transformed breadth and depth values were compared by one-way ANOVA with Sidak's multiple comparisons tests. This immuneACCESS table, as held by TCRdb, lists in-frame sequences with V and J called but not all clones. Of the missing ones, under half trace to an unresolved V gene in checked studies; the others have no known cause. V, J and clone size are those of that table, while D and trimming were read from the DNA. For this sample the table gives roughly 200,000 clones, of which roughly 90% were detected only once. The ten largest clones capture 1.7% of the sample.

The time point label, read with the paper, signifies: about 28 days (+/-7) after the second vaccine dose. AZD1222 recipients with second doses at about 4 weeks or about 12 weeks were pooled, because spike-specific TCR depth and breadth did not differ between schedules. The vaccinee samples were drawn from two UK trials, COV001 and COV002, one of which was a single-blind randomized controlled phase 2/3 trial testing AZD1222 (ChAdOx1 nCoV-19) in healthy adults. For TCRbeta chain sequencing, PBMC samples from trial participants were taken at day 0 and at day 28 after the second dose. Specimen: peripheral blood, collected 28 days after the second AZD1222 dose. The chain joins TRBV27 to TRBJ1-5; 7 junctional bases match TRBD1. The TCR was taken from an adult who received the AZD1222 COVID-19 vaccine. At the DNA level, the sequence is TGTGCCAGCAGTTTATCCTCAGACAGGGAGGGGAATAGCAATCAGCCCCAGCATTTT. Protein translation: CASSLSSDREGNSNQPQHF.